A single sample gave rise to the 32 T cell receptor beta chains below, sequenced in a study of glioma-infiltrating T cells after dendritic cell vaccination. Assay: immunoSEQ multiplex PCR; the TCRdb copy retains only in-frame clones and omits some. The sample contains about 100,000 clones, about four fifths of which appear only once. Sequencing was performed on blood, taken before dendritic cell vaccination. The receptors derive from a human donor with glioblastoma.

This chain joins TRBV5-8 and TRBJ1-1; weak D call: TRBD1 (6 bases). Per germline, CDR1 SGHTS and CDR2 YDEGEE. V lost 2 bases and J lost 0, with 8 bases in between. CDR3 length: 14 residues. CDR3 protein: CASSFNRVNTEAFF. The CDR3 DNA is TGTGCCAGCAGCTTTAACAGGGTGAACACTGAAGCTTTCTTT.

The chain employs TRBV6-5 and TRBJ2-7; D ambiguous. The CDR3 sequence is 13 residues long. Per germline, CDR1 MNHEY and CDR2 SVGAGI. The V end lost 1 base, the J end lost 6 bases, and 10 bases lay between the germline ends. CDR3 DNA sequence: TGTGCCAGCAGTTACTTCTCAGCGAGCGAGCAGTACTTC. Translated: CASSYFSASEQYF.

In this sample, this clone turned up a few times. The CDR3 region is CASSPDGVASGYEQYF. The CDR3 coding sequence is TGCGCCAGCAGCCCGGATGGGGTGGCTAGCGGGTACGAGCAGTACTTC. The chain recombines TRBV5-1 with TRBJ2-7; 8 bases fit TRBD2. The CDR3 consists of 16 residues. Germline trimming cut 4 bases from V and 4 bases from J; bases unmatched to any gene: 13. Germline CDR1 and CDR2: SGHRS and YFSETQ.

The chain joins TRBV20-1 to TRBJ2-1; 7 bases agree with TRBD1. Germline V CDR1 and CDR2: DFQATT, SNEGSKA (reference sequence). J lost 6 bases, V lost 7 bases, and 3 bases had no gene match. The CDR3 has 11 amino acids. The CDR3 DNA reads as TGCAGTGAAGACAGGGCCAATGAGCAGTTCTTC. It is translated as CSEDRANEQFF.

The chain carries TRBV19 and TRBJ2-5; TRBD2 is a possible D gene (5 bases). Germline values: CDR1 LNHDA, CDR2 SQIVND (reference sequence). The V end lost 1 base, the J end lost 3 bases, and 21 bases lay between the germline ends. The CDR3 has 18 residues. CDR3 loop: CASSIGGRRWAFEETQYF. The CDR3, as DNA: TGTGCCAGTAGTATAGGTGGCCGGAGGTGGGCCTTCGAAGAGACCCAGTACTTC.

This clone appeared a single time. The rearrangement uses TRBV5-1 and TRBJ1-5; D remains unclear. Germline loops: CDR1 SGHRS, CDR2 YFSETQ. The V gene lost 5 bases and the J gene lost 1 base, with 22 bases spanning the gap. This CDR3 comprises 18 residues. In DNA, the CDR3 is TGCGCCAGCAGTTTTGGATCTCAGTTTGCCGGGAGCAATCAGCCCCAGCATTTT. This translates into CASSFGSQFAGSNQPQHF. Variable domain in full (rest from reference TRBV5-1 and TRBJ1-5): KAGVTQTPRYLIKTRGQQVTLSCSPISGHRSVSWYQQTPGQGLQFLFEYFSETQRNKGNFPGRFSGRQFSNSRSEMNVSTLELGDSALYLCASSFGSQFAGSNQPQHFGDGTRLSIL.

This chain links TRBV5-1 with TRBJ2-5; 7 bases line up with TRBD2. This CDR3 has 14 residues. With V trimmed by 3 bases and J by 2 bases, 4 bases remained unmatched. CDR1 and CDR2 from the germline V gene are SGHRS and YFSETQ. CDR3 amino acids: CASSWGLQQETQYF. DNA of the CDR3: TGCGCCAGCAGCTGGGGACTACAACAAGAGACCCAGTACTTC.

The CDR3 here is CASSLTGTDTQYF. The CDR3 bases are TGTGCCAGCAGCCTTACGGGCACAGATACGCAGTATTTT. The genes are TRBV5-8 and TRBJ2-3, with no clear D. Germline values: CDR1 SGHTS, CDR2 YDEGEE. V lost 4 bases to trimming and J lost 1 base, with 7 bases between them. The CDR3 is made up of 13 amino acids.

This clone was recorded only once. The chain links TRBV9 to TRBJ1-4; 11 bases map to TRBD1. Trimming removed 3 bases from V and 7 bases from J; junction bases left unmatched: 5. The germline V gene has CDR1 SGDLS and CDR2 YYNGEE. CDR3 length: 15 amino acids. CDR3 nucleotide sequence: TGTGCCAGCAGCGGGACAGGGGGCCCGGGTGAAAAACTGTTTTTT. The encoded protein is CASSGTGGPGEKLFF.

The V call is TRBV6-5, the J call TRBJ2-1; the match to TRBD2 covers 10 bases. The trim removed 6 bases at V and 6 bases at J, leaving 8 bases unmatched. There are 15 residues in the CDR3. Looked up from germline, CDR1 is MNHEY and CDR2 is SVGAGI. The CDR3 loop is CASRPGLAGVNEQFF. The CDR3 DNA reads TGTGCCAGCAGACCGGGTCTAGCGGGAGTCAATGAGCAGTTCTTC.

J is TRBJ1-4 and V is TRBV25-1, with TRBD1 as a possible D gene (5 bases). Trimming cost V 3 bases and J 3 bases, with 17 bases left between them. The V gene's germline CDR1 is MGHDK and CDR2 SYGVNS. The CDR3 spans 17 residues. CDR3 region: CASSDTIGAGANEKLFF. As DNA, the CDR3 is TGTGCCAGCAGTGATACGATTGGGGCGGGGGCTAATGAAAAACTGTTTTTT.

This clone was detected once. V gene TRBV11-2 combines with J gene TRBJ2-3, with TRBD2 matching 10 bases. The length of the CDR3 is 17 residues. Trimming removed 1 base from V and 2 bases from J; junction bases left unmatched: 6. The germline V gene has CDR1 SGHAT and CDR2 FQNNGV. CDR3 loop: CASSLVLSGRPTDTQYF. DNA of the CDR3: TGTGCCAGCAGCTTAGTTCTTAGCGGGAGGCCCACAGATACGCAGTATTTT.

V and J are TRBV4-2 and TRBJ2-2, with D possibly TRBD2 on 5 matching bases. Between the trimmed V and J ends, which lost 1 base and 3 bases, there was a span of 9 bases. This CDR3 contains 15 residues. CDR1 and CDR2 from the germline V gene are LGHNA and YNFKEQ. The DNA of the CDR3 is TGTGCCAGCAGCCAAGTCCGGGGAGACACCGGGGAGCTGTTTTTT. Translated, it gives CASSQVRGDTGELFF.

The CDR3 loop is CASLRDRSTDTQYF. DNA for the CDR3: TGTGCCAGCCTCCGGGACAGAAGCACAGATACGCAGTATTTT. The J gene is TRBJ2-3, the V gene TRBV6-1, with TRBD1 matching over 7 bases. The germline V gene has CDR1 MNHNS and CDR2 SASEGT. The V gene end was trimmed by 8 bases and the J gene end by 0 bases; junction bases not matched to a gene: 5. The CDR3 is made up of 14 amino acids.

The rearrangement joins TRBV27 to TRBJ2-7; TRBD2 matches at 10 bases. Per germline, CDR1 MNHEY and CDR2 SMNVEV (reference sequence). The CDR3 spans 17 residues. Trimming at V came to 4 bases and at J to 6 bases, leaving 15 bases not matched to a gene. CDR3 sequence reads: CASSSNGLAAPLGEQYF. DNA for the CDR3: TGTGCCAGCAGTTCAAACGGACTAGCGGCTCCTTTAGGCGAGCAGTACTTC.

This chain joins TRBV4-1 and TRBJ2-4; TRBD2 agrees at 7 bases. Per germline, CDR1 MGHRA and CDR2 YSYEKL. Trimming at V came to 5 bases and at J to 3 bases, leaving 16 bases not matched to a gene. The CDR3 totals 18 residues. CDR3 region: CASSGWPSAGVGKNIQYF. DNA of the CDR3: TGCGCCAGCAGCGGTTGGCCTAGCGCGGGGGTAGGCAAAAACATTCAGTACTTC.

This clone was observed a few times. The chain carries TRBV4-1 and TRBJ1-1; 7 bases are a match to TRBD1. CDR1 and CDR2 (germline): MGHRA, YSYEKL. After removal of 3 bases from V and 3 bases from J, the junction contained 4 bases not matched to a gene. CDR3 length equals 14 residues. CDR3 in amino acids: CASSHFTGDTEAFF. For the CDR3, the DNA is TGCGCCAGCAGCCACTTTACAGGGGACACTGAAGCTTTCTTT.

The chain carries TRBV5-4 and TRBJ2-7; 13 nucleotides line up with TRBD2. With V trimmed by 5 bases and J by 7 bases, 9 bases remained unmatched. Germline loops: CDR1 SGHNT, CDR2 YYREEE (reference sequence). The CDR3 contains 15 residues. The CDR3 loop is CASRQGTSGIGEQYF. CDR3 DNA sequence: TGTGCCAGCAGACAAGGGACTAGCGGGATAGGGGAGCAGTACTTC. Filled out from reference TRBV5-4 and TRBJ2-7, the complete variable domain reads ETGVTQSPTHLIKTRGQQVTLRCSSQSGHNTVSWYQQALGQGPQFIFQYYREEENGRGNFPPRFSGLQFPNYSSELNVNALELDDSALYLCASRQGTSGIGEQYFGPGTRLTVT.

This clone was recorded only once. The chain recombines TRBV19 with TRBJ2-1; 11 bases are shared with TRBD2. V dropped 11 bases and J dropped 6; count of bases not matched to a gene: 12. The CDR3 has 15 residues. The V gene's germline CDR1 is LNHDA and CDR2 SQIVND (reference sequence). CDR3: CASTRLAGTLNEQFF. In DNA, the CDR3 is TGTGCCTCAACCCGACTAGCGGGGACCCTCAATGAGCAGTTCTTC.

This clone was observed a few times. V gene TRBV28 combines with J gene TRBJ2-7, with TRBD2 matching 7 bases. The CDR3 totals 15 residues. The V gene's germline CDR1 is MDHEN and CDR2 SYDVKM. The trim removed 3 bases at V and 1 base at J, leaving 6 bases unmatched. This chain's CDR3 is CASSLPSGASYEQYF. CDR3 DNA sequence: TGTGCCAGCAGTTTGCCGAGCGGGGCGTCCTACGAGCAGTACTTC.

The rearrangement uses TRBV5-4 and TRBJ2-3; 8 positions match TRBD2. Germline V gene sequence: CDR1 SGHNT, CDR2 YYREEE (reference sequence). V was pared by 2 bases and J by 1 base, with 3 bases of the junction left unmatched. The length of the CDR3 is 15 residues. The CDR3 here is CASSFPGGGTDTQYF. The CDR3 DNA follows: TGTGCCAGCAGCTTCCCGGGGGGGGGCACAGATACGCAGTATTTT. The whole variable domain, filled in from reference TRBV5-4 and TRBJ2-3, reads ETGVTQSPTHLIKTRGQQVTLRCSSQSGHNTVSWYQQALGQGPQFIFQYYREEENGRGNFPPRFSGLQFPNYSSELNVNALELDDSALYLCASSFPGGGTDTQYFGPGTRLTVL.

This chain uses TRBV7-9 with TRBJ2-7, with D possibly matching TRBD1 (6 bases). The CDR3 consists of 14 residues. V was clipped by 4 bases and J by 7 bases, with 17 bases between them. Germline V gene lookup returns CDR1 SEHNR and CDR2 FQNEAQ (reference sequence). The CDR3 DNA sequence: TGTGCCAGCAGCTGGGGGCAGGCTGCAGGGGAGCAGTACTTC. Encoded protein: CASSWGQAAGEQYF.

V and J are TRBV7-9 and TRBJ2-7; 7 positions match TRBD2. The CDR3 is 13 residues long. Germline V CDR1 and CDR2: SEHNR, FQNEAQ (reference sequence). V shed 5 bases, J shed 4 bases, and the junction held 5 bases outside the gene matches. CDR3 amino acids: CASSPGGWYEQYF. The CDR3 DNA sequence: TGTGCCAGCAGCCCCGGGGGGTGGTACGAGCAGTACTTC.

This sequence joins TRBV27 and TRBJ2-7; 8 nucleotides line up with TRBD1. With 5 bases clipped from V and 4 bases from J, the junction kept 7 bases outside the gene matches. From germline, CDR1 is MNHEY and CDR2 SMNVEV (reference sequence). This CDR3 contains 14 residues. The CDR3 nucleotides read TGTGCCAGCAGTACGGGACAGGAAACATACGAGCAGTACTTC. Amino acid sequence: CASSTGQETYEQYF.

The rearrangement links TRBV18 to TRBJ2-1, with 10 bases lining up with TRBD2. CDR1 and CDR2 from the germline V gene are KGHSH and LQKENI. The CDR3 is made up of 16 amino acids. V lost 3 bases, J lost 5 bases, and 7 bases stayed unmatched. CDR3 sequence (DNA): TGTGCCAGCTCACCCCTAACTAGCGGGATCAACAATGAGCAGTTCTTC. Amino acid sequence: CASSPLTSGINNEQFF.

The genes are TRBV19 and TRBJ2-7; TRBD1 might be the D (6 bases). This CDR3 comprises 15 residues. CDR1 LNHDA and CDR2 SQIVND come from the germline V gene (reference sequence). The V end was cut by 6 bases, the J end by 5 bases, with 20 bases between. The CDR3 region is CASRISGQGIHEQYF. The CDR3 DNA reads TGTGCCAGTAGAATCTCGGGGCAGGGGATCCACGAGCAGTACTTC.

This clone has a single count. The genes are TRBV27 and TRBJ1-5, with a possible D match to TRBD1 (5 bases). V was shortened by 6 bases and J by 7 bases, with 10 bases between the two germline ends. Germline lookup yields CDR1 MNHEY and CDR2 SMNVEV (reference sequence). The length of the CDR3 is 12 residues. Written as DNA, the CDR3 is TGTGCCAGCAGATCGGGGGGGCAGCCCCAGCATTTT. Translated: CASRSGGQPQHF.

V gene TRBV10-3 combines with J gene TRBJ1-2; perhaps TRBD1 as D (6 bases). The V end was cut by 3 bases, the J end by 4 bases, with 12 bases between. Germline assignment: CDR1 ENHRY and CDR2 SYGVKD. This CDR3 has 14 residues. CDR3 residues: CAISEPTGAYGYTF. The CDR3, as DNA: TGTGCCATCAGTGAACCGACAGGCGCCTATGGCTACACCTTC.

V gene TRBV2 combines with J gene TRBJ1-4, with TRBD1 as a possible D gene (6 bases). There are 12 residues in the CDR3. V lost 8 bases, J lost 7 bases, and 11 bases lay in between. The germline gives CDR1 SNHLY, CDR2 FYNNEI. CDR3 sequence (DNA): TGTGCCAGCCGGACAGATGTTGAAAAACTGTTTTTT. Its protein is CASRTDVEKLFF.

The chain carries TRBV2 and TRBJ2-5, with TRBD2 matching over 8 bases. Germline trimming cut 7 bases from V and 0 bases from J; bases unmatched to any gene: 7. CDR1 and CDR2 (germline): SNHLY, FYNNEI. The CDR3 is made up of 15 amino acids. CDR3 bases: TGTGCCAGCAAGGGCAGCGGGGGTAACCAAGAGACCCAGTACTTC. This sequence encodes CASKGSGGNQETQYF. Based on the CDR3 plus reference TRBV2 and TRBJ2-5, the full variable domain is EPEVTQTPSHQVTQMGQEVILRCVPISNHLYFYWYRQILGQKVEFLVSFYNNEISEKSEIFDDQFSVERPDGSNFTLKIRSTKLEDSAMYFCASKGSGGNQETQYFGPGTRLLVL.

The chain employs TRBV10-3 and TRBJ1-2; 9 bases agree with TRBD1. Germline V gene data show CDR1 as ENHRY and CDR2 as SYGVKD. CDR3 length: 12 amino acids. Losses at the gene ends were 11 bases for V and 6 bases for J; bases not matched to a gene: 7. In nucleotides, the CDR3 is TGTGCCGTCTCACAGGGGGCGGATGGCTACACCTTC. It yields the protein CAVSQGADGYTF.

This clone was picked up a small number of times. The chain is built from TRBV5-5 and TRBJ1-5; 9 bases line up with TRBD1. Germline lookup yields CDR1 SGHKS and CDR2 YYEKEE (reference sequence). The trim removed 0 bases at V and 5 bases at J, leaving 3 bases unmatched. This CDR3 spans 15 amino acids. DNA of the CDR3: TGTGCCAGCAGCTTGGTACAGGGGGCCTATCAGCCCCAGCATTTT. It translates to CASSLVQGAYQPQHF.